What follows are 18 T cell receptor beta chains derived from one specimen sequenced in a study of cytomegalovirus exposure and HLA in healthy donors. PCR was performed using 60 Vbeta and 13 Jbeta primers. Measured with immunoSEQ multiplex PCR; TCRdb has only the in-frame clones, and not every one. This sample has more than 95,000 clones, with over 9.5% found just once. The specimen was PBMCs. These receptors were obtained from a woman younger than 35 in good health and CMV-seropositive.

The genes are TRBV19 and TRBJ1-4; D is ambiguous. Germline CDR1 LNHDA, CDR2 SQIVND (reference sequence). CDR3 length equals 14 residues. V was clipped by 3 bases and J by 1 base, with 6 bases between them. The DNA of the CDR3 is TGTGCCAGTAGTATTCAGTTAACTAATGAAAAACTGTTTTTT. It encodes CASSIQLTNEKLFF. The full variable domain, its missing parts supplied by reference TRBV19 and TRBJ1-4, is DGGITQSPKYLFRKEGQNVTLSCEQNLNHDAMYWYRQDPGQGLRLIYYSQIVNDFQKGDIAEGYSVSREKKESFPLTVTSAQKNPTAFYLCASSIQLTNEKLFFGSGTQLSVL.

This clone was seen more than once but under ten times. V and J are TRBV15 and TRBJ1-6, with a tentative D call TRBD1 (5 bases). The V and J ends lost 1 base and 9 bases respectively, with 13 bases between them. The germline V gene encodes CDR1 LNHNV and CDR2 YYDKDF (reference sequence). This CDR3 comprises 15 residues. The CDR3 DNA is TGTGCCACCAGCAGAGTTGCGGCAGGGTCTTCACCCCTCCACTTT. Protein sequence: CATSRVAAGSSPLHF.

This chain uses TRBV4-2 with TRBJ1-1; D uncertain. Germline V lookup: CDR1 LGHNA, CDR2 YNFKEQ. The CDR3 consists of 14 residues. V lost 1 base, J lost 0 bases, and 6 bases lay in between. The CDR3 DNA reads as TGTGCCAGCAGCCAAGTAGACATGAACACTGAAGCTTTCTTT. It encodes CASSQVDMNTEAFF.

This clone showed up just a few times. The V gene is TRBV9, the J gene TRBJ2-3; 7 nucleotides agree with TRBD2. This CDR3 spans 17 amino acids. Germline V gives CDR1 SGDLS, CDR2 YYNGEE. After removal of 0 bases from V and 3 bases from J, the junction contained 10 bases not matched to a gene. CDR3 residues: CASSVAGVSGPTDTQYF. In DNA form, the CDR3 reads TGTGCCAGCAGCGTAGCAGGAGTTAGCGGGCCGACAGATACGCAGTATTTT.

J is TRBJ2-3 and V is TRBV29-1, with 11 positions matching TRBD2. Losses at the gene ends were 6 bases for V and 4 bases for J; bases not matched to a gene: 9. The CDR3 totals 15 residues. The V gene's germline CDR1 is SQVTM and CDR2 ANQGSEA. CDR3 loop: CSVNRRLAGPDTQYF. DNA of the CDR3: TGCAGCGTGAATAGGAGACTAGCGGGACCAGATACGCAGTATTTT.

V and J are TRBV11-1 and TRBJ2-2, with D maybe TRBD2 (5 bases). Trimming removed 3 bases from V and 6 bases from J, with 14 bases in between. The CDR3 is 15 amino acids. Germline CDR1 and CDR2: SGHAT and FQDESV (reference sequence). The CDR3 DNA is TGTGCCAGCAGCTTTGAGGGAATGATTGCCGGGGAGCTGTTTTTT. Amino acid sequence: CASSFEGMIAGELFF.

The chain joins TRBV27 to TRBJ2-7, with 12 bases lining up with TRBD2. V shed 3 bases, J shed 9 bases, and the junction held 6 bases outside the gene matches. The germline V gene encodes CDR1 MNHEY and CDR2 SMNVEV (reference sequence). This CDR3 is built from 14 residues. CDR3 region: CASSFTGLAGGQYF. DNA of the CDR3: TGTGCCAGCAGTTTCACGGGACTAGCGGGCGGGCAGTACTTC.

This clone was observed a few times. V and J are TRBV5-6 and TRBJ2-5; 11 nucleotides align to TRBD1. The CDR3 contains 15 residues. The V gene end was trimmed by 4 bases and the J gene end by 1 base; junction bases not matched to a gene: 3. Germline CDR1 is SGHDT and CDR2 is YYEEEE. For the CDR3, the DNA is TGTGCCAGCAGCACCGGGACAGGGGGCCAAGAGACCCAGTACTTC. It specifies CASSTGTGGQETQYF.

The sample holds many counts of this clone. The V and J genes are TRBV7-2 and TRBJ2-1; 13 bases line up with TRBD2. The CDR3 runs to 16 residues. CDR1 is SGHTA and CDR2 is FQGNSA in the germline V gene. V was pared by 2 bases and J by 7 bases, with 5 bases of the junction left unmatched. The CDR3 DNA sequence: TGTGCCAGCAGCTTATACACTAGCGGGAGGGGGAATGAGCAGTTCTTC. It is translated as CASSLYTSGRGNEQFF.

The gene calls are TRBV27 and TRBJ1-2, with D unclear. The CDR3 is 16 residues long. CDR1 MNHEY and CDR2 SMNVEV come from the germline V gene (reference sequence). V lost 4 bases to trimming and J lost 3 bases, with 18 bases between them. The CDR3 loop reads CASSSDLFAEHYGYTF. The CDR3 DNA is TGTGCCAGCAGTTCGGATCTATTCGCGGAGCACTATGGCTACACCTTC.

A few counts support this clone. J is TRBJ1-5 and V is TRBV7-9; TRBD1 aligns across 8 bases. The CDR3 length is 13 residues. Unmatched junction bases numbered 4, after V lost 7 bases and J lost 5 bases. The germline V gene has CDR1 SEHNR and CDR2 FQNEAQ (reference sequence). The CDR3 protein is CASKGQGDQPQHF. CDR3 nucleotides: TGTGCCAGCAAAGGACAGGGTGATCAGCCCCAGCATTTT.

The CDR3 loop reads CASSVPGLPGTEAFF. CDR3 in DNA: TGTGCCAGCAGTGTACCGGGACTGCCGGGTACTGAAGCTTTCTTT. This chain connects TRBV6-5 to TRBJ1-1; tentatively, D is TRBD1 (5 bases). The CDR3 is 15 amino acids. Germline CDR1 and CDR2: MNHEY and SVGAGI. The V and J ends lost 5 bases and 5 bases respectively, with 18 bases between them.

The rearrangement links TRBV29-1 to TRBJ1-1; D not resolved. In germline, CDR1 is SQVTM, CDR2 ANQGSEA. The CDR3 consists of 11 residues. V lost 2 bases to trimming and J lost 6 bases, with 7 bases between them. CDR3 coding DNA: TGCAGCGTTGAACCATACTCTGAAGCTTTCTTT. It translates to CSVEPYSEAFF. Complete variable domain (other parts from reference TRBV29-1 and TRBJ1-1): SAVISQKPSRDICQRGTSLTIQCQVDSQVTMMFWYRQQPGQSLTLIATANQGSEATYESGFVIDKFPISRPNLTFSTLTVSNMSPEDSSIYLCSVEPYSEAFFGQGTRLTVV.

In its sample, this clone was seen a few times. This chain connects TRBV5-4 to TRBJ1-2, with D possibly being TRBD1 (6 bases). Germline assignment: CDR1 SGHNT and CDR2 YYREEE (reference sequence). The ends were cut back, 2 bases at V and 2 bases at J, with 10 bases in the middle. There are 14 residues in the CDR3. The CDR3 reads CASSLVGQNYGYTF. In DNA, the CDR3 is TGTGCCAGCAGCTTAGTCGGACAGAACTATGGCTACACCTTC.

This clone was seen a few times. This rearrangement joins TRBV7-8 to TRBJ1-1, with D perhaps TRBD1 (6 bases). The CDR3 extends over 15 amino acids. Germline CDR1 is SGHVS and CDR2 is FQNEAQ. The germline V and J ends were trimmed by 5 bases and 1 base, with 14 bases remaining between them. The CDR3: CASSTDRLPNTEAFF. CDR3 nucleotides: TGTGCCAGCAGCACAGACAGGCTACCGAACACTGAAGCTTTCTTT.

This clone was seen more than once but under ten times. V gene TRBV14 combines with J gene TRBJ1-2, with unresolved D. Trimming pared 5 bases from V and 4 bases from J, leaving 8 bases between. The CDR3 spans 12 residues. Germline V lookup: CDR1 SGHDN, CDR2 FVKESK. The DNA for the CDR3 is TGTGCCAGCAGCTACGGGTCCTATGGCTACACCTTC. Its protein product is CASSYGSYGYTF.

The chain couples TRBV30 to TRBJ2-3; 13 nucleotides line up with TRBD2. CDR1 is GTSNPN and CDR2 is SVGIG in the germline V gene (reference sequence). This CDR3 has 14 amino acids. V was pared by 6 bases and J by 5 bases, with 5 bases of the junction left unmatched. CDR3 coding DNA: TGTGCCTGCCCGGGGACTAGCGGGAAAGATACGCAGTATTTT. Translated, it gives CACPGTSGKDTQYF.

In this sample, this clone turned up a few times. The chain recombines TRBV11-3 with TRBJ2-2, with 10 bases matching TRBD2. The germline CDR1 and CDR2 sequences are SGHNT and YENEEA. This CDR3 is 16 amino acids long. V shed 7 bases and J 6 bases; nucleotides not matched to a gene: 11. The CDR3 spells CASKPPASGSSGELFF. The DNA of the CDR3 is TGTGCCAGCAAACCCCCCGCTAGCGGGAGTTCCGGGGAGCTGTTTTTT.